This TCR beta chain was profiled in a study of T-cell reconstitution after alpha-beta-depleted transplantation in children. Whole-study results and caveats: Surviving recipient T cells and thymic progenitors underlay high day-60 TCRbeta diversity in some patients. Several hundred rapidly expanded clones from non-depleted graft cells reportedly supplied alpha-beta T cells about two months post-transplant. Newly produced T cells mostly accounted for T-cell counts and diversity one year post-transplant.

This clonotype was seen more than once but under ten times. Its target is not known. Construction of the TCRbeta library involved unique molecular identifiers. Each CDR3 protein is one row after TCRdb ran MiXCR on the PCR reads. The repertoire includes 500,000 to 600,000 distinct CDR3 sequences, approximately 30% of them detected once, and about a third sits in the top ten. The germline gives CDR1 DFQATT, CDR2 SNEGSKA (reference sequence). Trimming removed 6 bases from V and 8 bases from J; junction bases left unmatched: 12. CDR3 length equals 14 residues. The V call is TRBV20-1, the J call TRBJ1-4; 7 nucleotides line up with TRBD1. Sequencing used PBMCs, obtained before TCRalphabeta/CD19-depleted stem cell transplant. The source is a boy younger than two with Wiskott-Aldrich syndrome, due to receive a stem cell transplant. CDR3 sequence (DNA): TGCAGTGCACCGGTCGACAGGGTCGGGGAAAAACTGTTTTTT. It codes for CSAPVDRVGEKLFF.